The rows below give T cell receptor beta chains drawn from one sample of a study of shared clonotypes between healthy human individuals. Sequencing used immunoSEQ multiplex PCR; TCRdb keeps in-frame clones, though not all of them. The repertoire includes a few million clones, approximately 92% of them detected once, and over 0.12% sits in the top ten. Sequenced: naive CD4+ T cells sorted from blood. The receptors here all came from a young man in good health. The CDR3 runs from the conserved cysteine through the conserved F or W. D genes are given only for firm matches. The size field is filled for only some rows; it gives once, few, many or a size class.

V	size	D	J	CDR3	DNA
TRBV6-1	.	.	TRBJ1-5	CASSLLVGSLQPQHF	TGTGCCAGCAGCCTACTTGTGGGGAGTTTACAACCCCAGCATTTT
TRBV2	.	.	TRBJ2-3	CASRKPSLPGADTQYF	TGTGCCAGCAGGAAACCTTCCTTACCGGGGGCAGATACGCAGTATTTT
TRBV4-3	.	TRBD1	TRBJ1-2	CASSQAGQNYGYTF	TGCGCCAGCAGCCAAGCGGGACAGAACTATGGCTACACCTTC
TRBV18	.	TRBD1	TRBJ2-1	CASSPRLQGENNEQFF	TGTGCCAGCTCACCACGGCTTCAGGGGGAAAACAATGAGCAGTTCTTC
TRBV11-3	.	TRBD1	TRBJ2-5	CASSPGQGMEETQYF	TGTGCCAGCAGCCCCGGACAGGGTATGGAAGAGACCCAGTACTTC
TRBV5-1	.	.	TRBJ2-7	CASSLPGDEQYF	TGCGCCAGCAGCTTGCCTGGAGACGAGCAGTACTTC
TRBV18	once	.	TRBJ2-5	CASSPTTQETQYF	TGTGCCAGCTCACCGACAACACAAGAGACCCAGTACTTC
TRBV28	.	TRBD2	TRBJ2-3	CASSASGGPYTDTQYF	TGTGCCAGCAGCGCTAGCGGGGGGCCCTACACAGATACGCAGTATTTT
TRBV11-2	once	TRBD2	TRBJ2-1	CASSSRSKIAGGDNEQFF	TGTGCCAGCAGCTCCCGCTCGAAAATAGCGGGAGGGGACAATGAGCAGTTCTTC
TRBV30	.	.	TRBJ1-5	CAWSVQRNQPQHF	TGTGCCTGGAGTGTACAAAGGAATCAGCCCCAGCATTTT
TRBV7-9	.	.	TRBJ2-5	CASTMGLRAGETQYF	TGTGCCAGCACGATGGGACTTCGGGCGGGAGAGACCCAGTACTTC
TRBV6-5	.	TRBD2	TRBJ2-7	CASSYRGTSGSYEQYF	TGTGCCAGCAGTTACCGTGGGACTAGCGGGAGCTACGAGCAGTACTTC
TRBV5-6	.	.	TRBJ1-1	CASSWGGTEAFF	TGTGCCAGCAGCTGGGGTGGAACTGAAGCTTTCTTT
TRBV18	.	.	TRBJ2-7	CASSPGVRSGEQYF	TGTGCCAGCTCTCCGGGTGTCCGGAGCGGCGAGCAGTACTTC
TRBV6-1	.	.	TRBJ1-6	CASSEAAGVKSSPLHF	TGTGCCAGCAGTGAAGCCGCGGGTGTTAAGAGTTCACCCCTCCACTTT
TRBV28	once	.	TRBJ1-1	CASSPRGGMNTEAFF	TGTGCCAGCAGTCCAAGAGGGGGGATGAACACTGAAGCTTTCTTT
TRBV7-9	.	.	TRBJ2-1	CASSFSVVSYNEQFF	TGTGCCAGCAGCTTCAGCGTCGTCAGTTACAATGAGCAGTTCTTC
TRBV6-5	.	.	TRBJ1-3	CVSSSLAGTRNTIYF	TGTGTCAGCAGTTCCCTGGCCGGGACAAGAAACACCATATATTTT
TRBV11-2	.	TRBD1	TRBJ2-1	CASSLGGRGGQGWYNEQFF	TGTGCCAGCAGCTTAGGCGGTCGAGGGGGACAGGGATGGTACAATGAGCAGTTCTTC
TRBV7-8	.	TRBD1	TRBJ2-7	CASSVRDRVAYEQYF	TGTGCCAGCAGCGTCCGGGACAGGGTTGCCTACGAGCAGTACTTC
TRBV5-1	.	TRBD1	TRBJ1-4	CASSGTGEPTNEKLFF	TGCGCCAGCAGTGGGACAGGGGAGCCAACTAATGAAAAACTGTTTTTT
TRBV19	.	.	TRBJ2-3	CASSIVGHLSTDTQYF	TGTGCCAGTAGTATAGTAGGCCATCTAAGCACAGATACGCAGTATTTT
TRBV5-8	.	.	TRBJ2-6	CASSLTTVAGANVLTF	TGTGCCAGCAGCTTGACGACAGTTGCTGGGGCCAACGTCCTGACTTTC
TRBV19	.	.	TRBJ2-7	CASRVGYEQYF	TGTGCCAGTAGAGTGGGATACGAGCAGTACTTC
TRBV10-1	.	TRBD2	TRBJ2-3	CASSGKRGPFTDTQYF	TGCGCCAGCAGTGGAAAGCGGGGGCCCTTCACAGATACGCAGTATTTT
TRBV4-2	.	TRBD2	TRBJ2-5	CASSQEVAGDETQYF	TGTGCCAGCAGCCAAGAGGTAGCGGGAGATGAGACCCAGTACTTC
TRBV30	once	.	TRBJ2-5	CASRTYQGTQYF	TGTGCCTCCCGGACATACCAAGGGACCCAGTACTTC
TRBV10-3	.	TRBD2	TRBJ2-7	CAISESREGEQYF	TGTGCCATCAGTGAGTCGCGGGAGGGCGAGCAGTACTTC
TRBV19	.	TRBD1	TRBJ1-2	CASSIHTGETGYTF	TGTGCCAGTAGTATACATACAGGGGAGACTGGCTACACCTTC